The 29 T cell receptor beta chains given below trace back to one sample, sequenced in a study of blood T cell repertoires in COVID-19. The assay was immunoSEQ multiplex PCR, and TCRdb's table has in-frame clones only and misses some. The data hold 40,000 or so clones, with 88% observed a single time. Sequenced sample: peripheral blood. All receptors come from a human donor in a cohort sampled during active COVID-19.

The chain recombines TRBV30 with TRBJ1-1, with 8 positions matching TRBD1. CDR1 is GTSNPN and CDR2 is SVGIG in the germline V gene (reference sequence). J gave up 1 base and V 2 bases, and 3 bases lay outside the gene matches. This CDR3 is built from 14 residues. Here the CDR3 DNA reads TGTGCCTGGAGTTCCGGGACAGGGAACACTGAAGCTTTCTTT. This encodes CAWSSGTGNTEAFF.

The chain couples TRBV13 to TRBJ2-5; 8 nucleotides match TRBD2. The CDR3 is 16 amino acids. Trimming at V came to 0 bases and at J to 5 bases, leaving 8 bases not matched to a gene. Germline loops: CDR1 PRHDT, CDR2 FYEKMQ (reference sequence). The CDR3 spells CASSLGASGGRETQYF. For the CDR3, the DNA is TGTGCCAGCAGCTTAGGCGCCAGCGGGGGCCGGGAGACCCAGTACTTC.

CDR3 protein: CASSLGQGANTEAFF. CDR3 in DNA: TGTGCCAGCAGCCTAGGACAGGGGGCTAACACTGAAGCTTTCTTT. The chain couples TRBV11-2 to TRBJ1-1; 11 nucleotides agree with TRBD1. V was pared by 5 bases and J by 2 bases, with 4 bases of the junction left unmatched. CDR1 and CDR2 (germline): SGHAT, FQNNGV. The CDR3 runs 15 residues.

The V and J genes are TRBV7-9 and TRBJ1-1; D is perhaps TRBD1 (6 bases). CDR1 and CDR2 from the germline V gene are SEHNR and FQNEAQ (reference sequence). This CDR3 contains 14 residues. V was trimmed by 5 bases and J by 2 bases, leaving 12 bases between them. The CDR3 loop is CASSVGTTNTEAFF. CDR3 sequence (DNA): TGTGCCAGCAGCGTCGGGACAACAAACACTGAAGCTTTCTTT. Supplemented by reference TRBV7-9 and TRBJ1-1, the full variable domain reads DTGVSQNPRHKITKRGQNVTFRCDPISEHNRLYWYRQTLGQGPEFLTYFQNEAQLEKSRLLSDRFSAERPKGSFSTLEIQRTEQGDSAMYLCASSVGTTNTEAFFGQGTRLTVV.

The chain carries TRBV6-2 or TRBV6-3 and TRBJ1-2; 9 bases agree with TRBD1. CDR1 and CDR2 (germline): MNHEY, SVGEGT. This CDR3 contains 15 residues. The junction had 3 bases not matched to a gene; V was cut back by 0 bases and J by 4 bases. This CDR3 reads CASSYSGQGIYGYTF. The CDR3, as DNA: TGTGCCAGCAGTTACTCCGGACAGGGGATCTATGGCTACACCTTC.

This rearrangement joins TRBV7-9 to TRBJ1-2; D is possibly TRBD1 (6 bases). CDR1 SEHNR and CDR2 FQNEAQ come from the germline V gene (reference sequence). The CDR3 has 14 amino acids. The ends were cut back, 3 bases at V and 5 bases at J, with 13 bases in the middle. The CDR3, as DNA: TGTGCCAGCAGCTTCGGGGGGCTTAAGTATGGCTACACCTTC. Encoded protein: CASSFGGLKYGYTF.

The chain has TRBV19 and TRBJ2-3; D is perhaps TRBD2 (7 bases). With 2 bases removed from V and 10 bases from J, the gap between germline ends came to 13 bases. This CDR3 comprises 13 residues. Looked up from germline, CDR1 is LNHDA and CDR2 is SQIVND (reference sequence). DNA of the CDR3: TGTGCCAGTAGTATACAACGGGGGGCCGCGCAGTATTTT. Residues: CASSIQRGAAQYF.

V is TRBV7-8 and J is TRBJ2-4; perhaps TRBD2 as D (5 bases). Trimming pared 8 bases from V and 1 base from J, leaving 15 bases between. The CDR3 length is 15 residues. Germline CDR1 and CDR2: SGHVS and FQNEAQ. The CDR3 is CASSERWEAKNIQYF. The DNA for the CDR3 is TGTGCCAGCTCCGAGCGATGGGAGGCCAAAAACATTCAGTACTTC. The variable domain in full, with the rest retrieved from reference TRBV7-8 and TRBJ2-4, is GAGVSQSPRYKVAKRGQDVALRCDPISGHVSLFWYQQALGQGPEFLTYFQNEAQLDKSGLPSDRFFAERPEGSVSTLKIQRTQQEDSAVYLCASSERWEAKNIQYFGAGTRLSVL.

This rearrangement joins TRBV6-2 or TRBV6-3 to TRBJ2-1; TRBD2 matches at 13 bases. This CDR3 contains 17 residues. Trimming at V came to 2 bases and at J to 1 base, leaving 2 bases not matched to a gene. CDR1 and CDR2 (germline): MNHEY, SVGEGT. DNA for the CDR3: TGTGCCAGCAGTTACCCGACTAGCGGGGGGTCCTACAATGAGCAGTTCTTC. Encoded protein: CASSYPTSGGSYNEQFF.

Worth noting for this clone: At one boundary the junction diverges from the germline segment, which might be a read error. The V gene is TRBV6-2 or TRBV6-3, the J gene TRBJ2-7; 8 bases line up with TRBD1. CDR1 MNHEY and CDR2 SVGEGT come from the germline V gene. The CDR3 sequence is 12 residues long. In DNA form, the CDR3 reads TGTGCCAGCAGCCTACAGGGGGGCACCCCCCACTTC. Its protein product is CASSLQGGTPHF.

V gene TRBV6-5 combines with J gene TRBJ2-7; 7 bases align to TRBD1. The CDR3 is 14 residues long. Germline lookup yields CDR1 MNHEY and CDR2 SVGAGI. V shed 4 bases and J 6 bases; nucleotides not matched to a gene: 9. In DNA, the CDR3 is TGTGCCAGCAGTTGGACAGGCCGGCCCGGCGAGCAGTACTTC. It encodes CASSWTGRPGEQYF.

V is TRBV14 and J is TRBJ1-2; TRBD1 might be the D (5 bases). The germline V gene has CDR1 SGHDN and CDR2 FVKESK. CDR3 length: 13 residues. Trimming pared 3 bases from V and 8 bases from J, leaving 13 bases between. The CDR3 is CASSQDGGFGYTF. The CDR3, as DNA: TGTGCCAGCAGCCAGGATGGGGGGTTCGGCTACACCTTC.

The chain employs TRBV18 and TRBJ1-2; 7 bases align to TRBD1. Germline CDR1 reads KGHSH; CDR2 reads LQKENI. The CDR3 is made up of 16 amino acids. The trim removed 1 base at V and 4 bases at J, leaving 9 bases unmatched. CDR3 in amino acids: CASSPREDRDGYGYTF. For the CDR3, the DNA is TGTGCCAGCTCACCACGCGAAGACAGGGACGGCTATGGCTACACCTTC.

This chain links TRBV18 with TRBJ2-3, with 10 bases identical to TRBD1. The CDR3 runs to 16 residues. J was trimmed by 7 bases and V by 0 bases; bases with no gene match: 7. The germline gives CDR1 KGHSH, CDR2 LQKENI. Here the CDR3 DNA reads TGTGCCAGCTCACCACCGAGACAGGGGGCTTTAAATACGCAGTATTTT. Translation gives CASSPPRQGALNTQYF.

The sample holds a few counts of this clone. The V and J genes are TRBV7-6 and TRBJ1-6, with 7 bases matching TRBD1. V lost 5 bases to trimming and J lost 6 bases; unmatched junction nucleotides: 7. The CDR3 totals 15 residues. Germline CDR1 and CDR2: SGHVS and FNYEAQ. The CDR3: CASSGPRQGNSPLHF. In nucleotides, the CDR3 is TGTGCCAGCAGCGGACCGAGACAGGGTAATTCACCCCTCCACTTT.

The rearrangement links TRBV3-1 (or the pseudogene TRBV3-2) to TRBJ1-1; unclear D gene. This CDR3 spans 14 amino acids. V lost 3 bases to trimming and J lost 5 bases, with 13 bases between them. CDR1 is LGHDT and CDR2 is YNNKEL in the germline V gene (reference sequence). The CDR3 region is CASSHGNRATEAFF. As DNA, the CDR3 is TGTGCCAGCAGCCATGGAAACCGAGCGACTGAAGCTTTCTTT.

The chain has TRBV5-4 and TRBJ1-6; D gene unclear. This CDR3 spans 16 amino acids. The ends were cut back, 5 bases at V and 7 bases at J, with 19 bases in the middle. Germline values: CDR1 SGHNT, CDR2 YYREEE (reference sequence). The CDR3 DNA follows: TGTGCCAGCAGAAGGACGGGAGAGACCTCCAATTCACCCCTCCACTTT. Translation: CASRRTGETSNSPLHF.

This chain links TRBV6-2 or TRBV6-3 with TRBJ2-7, with a weak D call TRBD2 (5 bases). This CDR3 contains 14 residues. V lost 0 bases and J 7 bases, leaving 13 bases between the germline ends. The germline CDR1 and CDR2 sequences are MNHEY and SVGEGT. CDR3 nucleotide sequence: TGTGCCAGCAGTTACTCGACGCGGGCGCGGGAGCAGTACTTC. Translation gives CASSYSTRAREQYF.

The V call is TRBV19, the J call TRBJ1-3; the D gene is possibly TRBD1 (5 bases). This CDR3 spans 15 amino acids. Germline assignment: CDR1 LNHDA and CDR2 SQIVND (reference sequence). Trimming pared 7 bases from V and 5 bases from J, leaving 18 bases between. The CDR3 region has the DNA TGTGCCAGTATCCCGCCGGGGGATTTAAGAAACACCATATATTTT. Residues: CASIPPGDLRNTIYF.

This clone was seen only a few times. The V call is TRBV11-1, the J call TRBJ1-6; D unresolved. The CDR3 loop spans 13 amino acids. The germline gives CDR1 SGHAT, CDR2 FQDESV (reference sequence). Trimming removed 1 base at V and 7 bases at J, with 5 bases between. CDR3 coding DNA: TGTGCCAGCAGCTTAGGGAGAAATTCACCCCTCCACTTT. This translates into CASSLGRNSPLHF.

V usage is TRBV19 and J usage is TRBJ1-1, with D possibly matching TRBD1 (5 bases). V lost 8 bases, J lost 0 bases, and 13 bases lay in between. CDR3 length equals 14 residues. Germline-derived CDR1 and CDR2 are LNHDA and SQIVND (reference sequence). CDR3 in DNA: TGTGCCAGTTCCCCGGGGGTCGTGAACACTGAAGCTTTCTTT. Translated: CASSPGVVNTEAFF.

This clone came up once. V gene TRBV4-2 combines with J gene TRBJ2-7, with TRBD2 matching over 10 bases. Germline V gene sequence: CDR1 LGHNA, CDR2 YNFKEQ. This CDR3 comprises 15 residues. J lost 6 bases, V lost 0 bases, and 5 bases had no gene match. Here the CDR3 reads CASSQDKRGGVEQYF. In nucleotides, the CDR3 is TGTGCCAGCAGCCAAGATAAGCGGGGGGGAGTCGAGCAGTACTTC.

This rearrangement joins TRBV6-4 to TRBJ1-6, with TRBD1 as a possible D gene (6 bases). This CDR3 region has 15 residues. Germline lookup yields CDR1 MRHNA and CDR2 SNTAGT. Trimming left V 4 bases short and J 7 bases short, with 14 bases between. The CDR3, as DNA: TGTGCCAGCAGTGTCGAAGGGACACCAAATTCACCCCTCCACTTT. As protein: CASSVEGTPNSPLHF.

The rearrangement links TRBV6-6 to TRBJ1-2; a possible D gene is TRBD1 (6 bases). Germline V gene sequence: CDR1 MNHNY, CDR2 SVGAGI (reference sequence). Trimming cost V 6 bases and J 4 bases, with 15 bases left between them. The CDR3 has 14 residues. The CDR3 is CASSAGDAFYGYTF. The CDR3 DNA sequence: TGTGCCAGCAGCGCAGGGGACGCCTTCTATGGCTACACCTTC.

This chain links TRBV6-4 with TRBJ1-2, with 9 bases fitting TRBD1. Trimming removed 7 bases from V and 3 bases from J; junction bases left unmatched: 9. Germline lookup yields CDR1 MRHNA and CDR2 SNTAGT. The length of the CDR3 is 15 residues. CDR3 bases: TGTGCCAGCATTGAAGGGGACAGGGTGGACTATGGCTACACCTTC. The encoded protein is CASIEGDRVDYGYTF.

This chain connects TRBV4-1 to TRBJ1-2; 8 bases fit TRBD1. This CDR3 spans 15 amino acids. Germline V gives CDR1 MGHRA, CDR2 YSYEKL. V lost 0 bases, J lost 7 bases, and 7 bases stayed unmatched. CDR3 sequence reads: CASSQEGPGGFGYTF. The DNA for the CDR3 is TGCGCCAGCAGCCAAGAGGGTCCAGGGGGCTTTGGCTACACCTTC.

The V and J genes are TRBV28 and TRBJ1-3; D gene uncertain. The CDR3 has 15 residues. Deletions cut 5 bases from V and 1 base from J, with 12 bases between. Per germline, CDR1 MDHEN and CDR2 SYDVKM. CDR3 residues: CASSRQYTSGNTIYF. In DNA, the CDR3 is TGTGCCAGCAGTCGCCAATACACGTCTGGAAACACCATATATTTT.

V and J are TRBV9 and TRBJ2-3; tentatively, D is TRBD2 (5 bases). The V and J ends lost 4 bases and 2 bases respectively, with 14 bases between them. CDR1 is SGDLS, CDR2 YYNGEE, per germline. The CDR3 is 15 amino acids. The CDR3: CASSPRLAHTDTQYF. CDR3 DNA sequence: TGTGCCAGCAGCCCCCGGCTAGCACACACAGATACGCAGTATTTT. The full variable domain, in which reference TRBV9 and TRBJ2-3 provide the parts outside the CDR3, is DSGVTQTPKHLITATGQRVTLRCSPRSGDLSVYWYQQSLDQGLQFLIQYYNGEERAKGNILERFSAQQFPDLHSELNLSSLELGDSALYFCASSPRLAHTDTQYFGPGTRLTVL.

The chain links TRBV4-2 to TRBJ1-6; no clear D gene. Germline-derived CDR1 and CDR2 are LGHNA and YNFKEQ. Deletions cut 0 bases from V and 6 bases from J, with 12 bases between. This CDR3 is built from 16 residues. The CDR3 spells CASSQEERGSNSPLHF. The CDR3, as DNA: TGTGCCAGCAGCCAAGAAGAGCGGGGTAGTAATTCACCCCTCCACTTT.